The source of this T cell receptor beta chain is a study of regulatory T cells in long-lasting Graves disease. Noted time point: persistent/refractory GD, antithyroid drugs over 5 years with positive TRAb. From RNA extracted from PBMCs, the TCR library was made. Arm-PCR of CDR3 regions and iRepertoire HTBI primers were the basis on which TCR beta libraries were built. One entry per CDR3 protein, called by TCRdb with MiXCR from the multiplex PCR reads. The sample records about 430,000 distinct CDR3 sequences, roughly 21% being singletons. The ends lost 4 bases at V and 8 bases at J; junction bases unmatched: 7. The germline V gene encodes CDR1 KGHDR and CDR2 SFDVKD. CDR3 length: 14 residues.

This TCR was recovered from a female donor with Graves disease. The rearrangement joins TRBV24-1 to TRBJ1-2; 9 bases align to TRBD1. Sequenced here: peripheral blood mononuclear cells (PBMCs), sampled when the disease was refractory, from a patient treated with antithyroid drugs. The DNA for the CDR3 is TGTGCCACCAGTGAGTGGGACAGGGAGTACGGCTACACCTTC. Protein sequence: CATSEWDREYGYTF.